The clone carrying this T cell receptor (beta chain) was observed a handful of times. Its antigen remains unidentified. The sample comes from a study of spatial heterogeneity in lung cancer. Across the study: Every unique TCR and UMI combination, on average, appeared more than ten times in raw reads. Whole-study findings and limits: Tumor TCRs that were ubiquitous and expanded showed up in blood more at resection than follow-up.

Every cDNA TCR molecule received its own unique molecular identifier. TCRdb independently ran MiXCR on the 5' RACE reads; one entry per CDR3 protein. The sample records around 89,000 distinct CDR3 sequences, 9.5% to 15% being singletons. This CDR3 has 13 amino acids. V lost 2 bases, J lost 3 bases, and 7 bases lay in between. As to time point: sample taken at primary tumor resection. Material for sequencing was whole RNA from tumor, nontumor lung or frozen PBMC, left unsorted. The chain carries TRBV12-3 or TRBV12-4 and TRBJ2-5; possible D gene TRBD2, 5 bases. This TCR came from a male donor with early-stage non-small cell lung cancer. The sequencing here drew on PBMCs, taken at surgery. CDR3 sequence reads: CASSLRGEETQYF. The CDR3 coding sequence is TGTGCCAGCAGTTTACGGGGTGAAGAGACCCAGTACTTC.